The next 30 T cell receptor beta chains were all read from a single sample in a study of CD8+ T cells in alopecia areata. Sample treatment: oral pan-JAK inhibitor, 5-10 mg twice daily. cDNA serving as the sequencing template came from extracted, reverse transcribed RNA. Only in-frame clones appear in the TCRdb table, and some are missing; sequencing was by immunoSEQ multiplex PCR. The table shows some 180,000 clones, with about 53% occurring only once. The sample here was CD8+ T cells sorted from blood, taken at week 24, from a patient treated with tofacitinib. The receptors were sampled from a human donor with alopecia areata.

This sequence joins TRBV2 and TRBJ2-1; 7 bases match TRBD2. J lost 3 bases, V lost 8 bases, and 10 bases had no gene match. The germline gives CDR1 SNHLY, CDR2 FYNNEI. The CDR3 runs 15 residues. Written as DNA, the CDR3 is TGTGCCAGCGATTCCGGGACTACGGGCTACAATGAGCAGTTCTTC. This gives the protein CASDSGTTGYNEQFF.

This clone was detected a few times. The chain carries TRBV30 and TRBJ2-7; 8 nucleotides align to TRBD2. The CDR3 has 15 amino acids. In germline, CDR1 is GTSNPN, CDR2 SVGIG (reference sequence). The ends lost 2 bases at V and 1 base at J; junction bases unmatched: 7. CDR3 residues: CAWSRPSGRSYEQYF. In DNA, the CDR3 is TGTGCCTGGAGTCGGCCTAGCGGGCGTTCCTACGAGCAGTACTTC.

The chain has TRBV7-2 and TRBJ1-6, with unresolved D. Trimming stripped 5 bases from V and 13 bases from J, with 24 bases between. Germline CDR1 and CDR2: SGHTA and FQGNSA. The CDR3 runs 16 residues. Here the CDR3 DNA reads TGTGCCAGCAGCAAGCCCGGACGCCCTACGAACCCTCCCCTCCACTTT. It encodes CASSKPGRPTNPPLHF.

The chain recombines TRBV29-1 with TRBJ1-1; D may be TRBD1 (5 bases). The CDR3 contains 14 residues. Per the germline V gene, CDR1 is SQVTM and CDR2 is ANQGSEA. Trimming took off 4 bases at V and 2 bases at J, with 14 bases between the two ends. CDR3 nucleotides: TGCAGCGTTGTCTCCAGGGAGATAAACACTGAAGCTTTCTTT. This translates into CSVVSREINTEAFF.

The chain recombines TRBV5-1 with TRBJ1-1; 10 bases align to TRBD1. CDR3 length equals 14 residues. The germline CDR1 and CDR2 sequences are SGHRS and YFSETQ. V gave up 2 bases and J gave up 3 bases; unmatched junction bases: 1. The chain's CDR3 is CASSFGQGDTEAFF. The DNA of the CDR3 is TGCGCCAGCAGCTTCGGACAGGGGGACACTGAAGCTTTCTTT.

The rearrangement joins TRBV6-6 to TRBJ1-5; the D is unclear. The CDR3 contains 13 residues. Between the trimmed V and J ends, which lost 5 bases and 5 bases, there was a span of 10 bases. Germline assignment: CDR1 MNHNY and CDR2 SVGAGI (reference sequence). This CDR3 reads CASSQEQDQPQHF. The CDR3 bases are TGTGCCAGCAGTCAGGAGCAGGATCAGCCCCAGCATTTT.

CDR3 loop: CASGTSNQPQHF. The DNA of the CDR3 is TGTGCCAGCGGGACAAGCAATCAGCCCCAGCATTTT. The chain has TRBV15 and TRBJ1-5; tentatively, D is TRBD1 (6 bases). The V gene lost 10 bases and the J gene lost 1 base, with 8 bases spanning the gap. This CDR3 is built from 12 residues. The germline CDR1 and CDR2 sequences are LNHNV and YYDKDF (reference sequence).

The chain joins TRBV7-2 to TRBJ2-7; 9 bases line up with TRBD1. V lost 5 bases, J lost 4 bases, and 9 bases stayed unmatched. The germline gives CDR1 SGHTA, CDR2 FQGNSA. This CDR3 contains 15 residues. Here the CDR3 DNA reads TGTGCCAGCAGCATTCGGGACAGGGAGACGTACGAGCAGTACTTC. Protein sequence: CASSIRDRETYEQYF.

This sequence joins TRBV6-1 and TRBJ2-7; 7 positions agree with TRBD1. Germline V gene sequence: CDR1 MNHNS, CDR2 SASEGT. The CDR3 runs to 14 residues. The J segment lost 6 bases and the V segment lost 7 bases, leaving 12 bases of the junction unmatched. The CDR3 nucleotides are TGTGCCAGCACAAGGCCGGGACAGTACGTCGAGCAGTACTTC. The encoded protein is CASTRPGQYVEQYF.

The chain links TRBV9 to TRBJ1-1, with D perhaps matching TRBD1 (6 bases). Germline CDR1 and CDR2: SGDLS and YYNGEE. The ends were cut back, 3 bases at V and 1 base at J, with 7 bases in the middle. The CDR3 length is 13 residues. CDR3 DNA sequence: TGTGCCAGCAGCGAACAGGGGAACACTGAAGCTTTCTTT. Translation: CASSEQGNTEAFF.

J is TRBJ2-1 and V is TRBV12-5; TRBD1 aligns across 9 bases. The J segment lost 6 bases and the V segment lost 7 bases, leaving 7 bases of the junction unmatched. The CDR3 is 14 residues long. Germline lookup yields CDR1 LGHNT and CDR2 FRNRAP. The CDR3 nucleotides are TGTGCTAGTGCCACGGACAGGGGTGGCAATGAGCAGTTCTTC. This codes for CASATDRGGNEQFF.

The genes are TRBV30 and TRBJ1-1, with unresolved D. From germline, CDR1 is GTSNPN and CDR2 SVGIG (reference sequence). The CDR3 extends over 12 amino acids. Trimming removed 7 bases from V and 1 base from J, with 10 bases in between. CDR3 protein: CASTWGNTEAFF. CDR3 sequence (DNA): TGTGCCTCGACGTGGGGGAACACTGAAGCTTTCTTT.

The V call is TRBV2, the J call TRBJ1-5; TRBD1 matches 7 bases. The CDR3 is 14 amino acids. Losses at the gene ends were 2 bases for V and 5 bases for J; bases not matched to a gene: 3. Germline loops: CDR1 SNHLY, CDR2 FYNNEI. The CDR3 nucleotides are TGTGCCAGCAGTGAATACGACAGGGATCAGCCCCAGCATTTT. It encodes CASSEYDRDQPQHF.

This clone occurred a few times. V gene TRBV4-3 combines with J gene TRBJ2-2, with D perhaps TRBD2 (6 bases). Per the germline V gene, CDR1 is LGHNA and CDR2 is YSLEER. Trimming took off 0 bases at V and 5 bases at J, with 10 bases between the two ends. CDR3 length equals 15 residues. The CDR3 bases are TGCGCCAGCAGCCAAGATCTTCGGGGGACCGGGGAGCTGTTTTTT. As protein: CASSQDLRGTGELFF.

The chain combines TRBV7-6 with TRBJ2-7; the match to TRBD1 covers 10 bases. Germline assignment: CDR1 SGHVS and CDR2 FNYEAQ. J gave up 3 bases and V 5 bases, and 4 bases lay outside the gene matches. CDR3 length: 14 residues. The CDR3 spells CASSPGTGDYEQYF. CDR3 DNA: TGTGCCAGCAGCCCCGGGACAGGGGACTACGAGCAGTACTTC.

J is TRBJ2-1 and V is TRBV29-1; no firm D call. Germline loops: CDR1 SQVTM, CDR2 ANQGSEA. CDR3 length: 13 residues. Deletions cut 3 bases from V and 7 bases from J, with 13 bases between. In DNA, the CDR3 is TGCAGCGTTGAGACGCTCCTGGAGAATGAGCAGTTCTTC. This translates into CSVETLLENEQFF.

V usage is TRBV29-1 and J usage is TRBJ1-2, with 9 bases that match TRBD1. The V gene's germline CDR1 is SQVTM and CDR2 ANQGSEA. The CDR3 runs 14 residues. V shed 4 bases and J 7 bases; nucleotides not matched to a gene: 10. CDR3 protein: CSVGGTGYDPGYTF. The CDR3 nucleotides read TGCAGCGTTGGGGGGACAGGGTACGATCCTGGCTACACCTTC.

The J gene is TRBJ2-1, the V gene TRBV29-1; 15 bases are a match to TRBD2. CDR1 SQVTM and CDR2 ANQGSEA come from the germline V gene. The trim removed 6 bases at V and 3 bases at J, leaving 6 bases unmatched. The CDR3 has 16 amino acids. CDR3 amino acids: CSVGLAGGRIYNEQFF. CDR3 nucleotide sequence: TGCAGCGTAGGACTAGCGGGGGGGCGTATCTACAATGAGCAGTTCTTC.

On this clone itself: This sample also contains other DNA sequences that code for the same CDR3. This chain connects TRBV27 to TRBJ1-5; no clear D gene. V gave up 0 bases and J gave up 2 bases, with 2 bases separating them. Germline V gene sequence: CDR1 MNHEY, CDR2 SMNVEV (reference sequence). This CDR3 comprises 13 residues. Written as DNA, the CDR3 is TGTGCCAGCAGTTTATCGCGCAATCAGCCCCAGCATTTT. Protein sequence: CASSLSRNQPQHF.

This chain uses TRBV15 with TRBJ2-3; 8 bases are a match to TRBD2. In germline, CDR1 is LNHNV, CDR2 YYDKDF (reference sequence). The length of the CDR3 is 17 residues. V dropped 1 base and J dropped 2; count of bases not matched to a gene: 8. The CDR3: CATSRVGGDRPTDTQYF. CDR3 bases: TGTGCCACCAGCAGAGTCGGGGGGGATCGACCCACAGATACGCAGTATTTT.

The CDR3 is CASTMGGQDYEQYF. DNA for the CDR3: TGTGCCAGCACCATGGGGGGACAAGATTACGAGCAGTACTTC. The V call is TRBV2, the J call TRBJ2-7; D is possibly TRBD1 or TRBD2 (6 bases each). The germline V gene has CDR1 SNHLY and CDR2 FYNNEI. The ends were cut back, 7 bases at V and 4 bases at J, with 17 bases in the middle. This CDR3 is built from 14 residues. Variable domain in full (rest from reference TRBV2 and TRBJ2-7): EPEVTQTPSHQVTQMGQEVILRCVPISNHLYFYWYRQILGQKVEFLVSFYNNEISEKSEIFDDQFSVERPDGSNFTLKIRSTKLEDSAMYFCASTMGGQDYEQYFGPGTRLTVT.

This clone has at least ten counts. The chain recombines TRBV7-2 with TRBJ2-1; D is unclear. V was shortened by 4 bases and J by 6 bases, with 7 bases between the two germline ends. This CDR3 region has 12 residues. Looked up from germline, CDR1 is SGHTA and CDR2 is FQGNSA. The CDR3 DNA follows: TGTGCCAGCAGCTCGGAACTCAATGAGCAGTTCTTC. Residues: CASSSELNEQFF.

The rearrangement uses TRBV5-1 and TRBJ1-4, with 9 bases matching TRBD1. Losses at the gene ends were 4 bases for V and 5 bases for J; bases not matched to a gene: 3. In germline, CDR1 is SGHRS, CDR2 YFSETQ. CDR3 size: 14 residues. This CDR3 is CASSPGQGNEKLFF. The CDR3 coding sequence is TGCGCCAGCAGCCCTGGACAGGGGAATGAAAAACTGTTTTTT.

This clone was seen only once. The chain uses TRBV10-1 and TRBJ2-7; D gene uncertain. The CDR3 loop spans 15 amino acids. Trimming removed 3 bases at V and 2 bases at J, with 14 bases between. Germline CDR1 reads WNHNN; CDR2 reads SYGVQD (reference sequence). CDR3 sequence (DNA): TGCGCCAGCAGTGAAAGCGTCGGTCCAACCTACGAGCAGTACTTC. Encoded protein: CASSESVGPTYEQYF.

CDR3 in amino acids: CASSQDESGDYEQYF. As DNA, the CDR3 is TGCGCCAGCAGCCAAGATGAGTCGGGCGACTACGAGCAGTACTTC. The chain is built from TRBV4-3 and TRBJ2-7, with D hard to call. The germline CDR1 and CDR2 sequences are LGHNA and YSLEER. This CDR3 has 15 residues. V gave up 0 bases and J gave up 3 bases, with 12 bases separating them.

This clone was counted only a few times. V gene TRBV6-5 combines with J gene TRBJ2-5, with 7 bases fitting TRBD1. The CDR3 covers 15 residues. Per germline, CDR1 MNHEY and CDR2 SVGAGI. V lost 6 bases, J lost 0 bases, and 7 bases stayed unmatched. The CDR3 region is CASRPTGQYQETQYF. The CDR3 DNA reads as TGTGCCAGCAGGCCTACGGGACAGTACCAAGAGACCCAGTACTTC.

The gene calls are TRBV2 and TRBJ1-2; 8 nucleotides line up with TRBD1. Germline V lookup: CDR1 SNHLY, CDR2 FYNNEI. The CDR3 totals 13 residues. Trimming took 5 bases from V and 8 from J; bases not matched to a gene: 7. CDR3 nucleotides: TGTGCCAGCAGTACGGACAGGGCGAGCGGCTACACCTTC. It is translated as CASSTDRASGYTF.

This clone has just a few counts. The chain joins TRBV10-2 to TRBJ1-6; 9 bases align to TRBD1. The germline V gene encodes CDR1 WSHSY and CDR2 SAAADI. This CDR3 spans 16 amino acids. The junction had 8 bases not matched to a gene; V was cut back by 5 bases and J by 6 bases. This CDR3 is CASSTTGGAGNSPLHF. As DNA, the CDR3 is TGCGCCAGCAGTACTACAGGGGGCGCGGGTAATTCACCCCTCCACTTT.

This clone came up a few times. The chain is built from TRBV28 and TRBJ1-4; D not certain. Looked up from germline, CDR1 is MDHEN and CDR2 is SYDVKM. The CDR3 contains 13 residues. Trimming removed 2 bases at V and 4 bases at J, with 5 bases between. The CDR3 protein is CASSLTSNEKLFF. CDR3 DNA: TGTGCCAGCAGTTTAACAAGTAATGAAAAACTGTTTTTT.

The gene calls are TRBV7-8 and TRBJ1-5; 7 bases fit TRBD1. J gave up 2 bases and V 4 bases, and 2 bases lay outside the gene matches. Germline V gene sequence: CDR1 SGHVS, CDR2 FQNEAQ. CDR3 length equals 14 residues. CDR3 amino acids: CASSSGTGNQPQHF. DNA of the CDR3: TGTGCCAGCAGCTCCGGGACAGGCAATCAGCCCCAGCATTTT.